A selection of T cell receptor beta chains follows, all from one sample in a study of monozygotic twins with inflammatory bowel disease. With the 5' RACE reads reprocessed, TCRdb shows one record per CDR3 protein and no DNA. Its listing shows under 200,000 distinct CDR3 sequences. Sequenced: blood. The receptors here all came from a human donor with ulcerative colitis or Crohn's disease, or a healthy co-twin of an affected twin (not recorded which). Each CDR3 is given with its conserved first and last residue. Each record gives: V gene, J gene, CDR3 protein.

v_call: TRBV6-2/TRBV6-3
j_call: TRBJ1-3
cdr3_aa: CASRERRIAGNTIYF

v_call: TRBV20-1
j_call: TRBJ2-1
cdr3_aa: CSARDGGLREQFF

v_call: TRBV20-1
j_call: TRBJ2-7
cdr3_aa: CSARTGWGYEQYF

v_call: TRBV25-1
j_call: TRBJ2-2
cdr3_aa: CASEDRGLNTGELFF

v_call: TRBV7-2
j_call: TRBJ1-2
cdr3_aa: CASTPGRVSDGYTF

v_call: TRBV5-1
j_call: TRBJ2-7
cdr3_aa: CASSFGKTYEQYF

v_call: TRBV6-2/TRBV6-3
j_call: TRBJ1-5
cdr3_aa: CASTGTGFQPQHF

v_call: TRBV24-1
j_call: TRBJ2-1
cdr3_aa: CATSDLGGGGYNEQFF

v_call: TRBV7-9
j_call: TRBJ2-7
cdr3_aa: CAGTTGEGEQYF

v_call: TRBV6-1
j_call: TRBJ2-5
cdr3_aa: CASSEAPRGGVQETQYF

v_call: TRBV6-1
j_call: TRBJ2-4
cdr3_aa: CASETSGRNIQYF

v_call: TRBV13
j_call: TRBJ2-1
cdr3_aa: CASSSKQRDYNEQFF

v_call: TRBV27
j_call: TRBJ1-4
cdr3_aa: CASSRRGRGDEKLFF

v_call: TRBV5-1
j_call: TRBJ2-7
cdr3_aa: CASSFTSSYEQYF

v_call: TRBV7-9
j_call: TRBJ1-5
cdr3_aa: CASSLDTGTQPQHF

v_call: TRBV9
j_call: TRBJ2-2
cdr3_aa: CASSVGGQAGTGELFF

v_call: TRBV12-3/TRBV12-4
j_call: TRBJ2-2
cdr3_aa: CASTLIGTGELFF

v_call: TRBV28
j_call: TRBJ1-6
cdr3_aa: CASSPAAGYGSPLHF

v_call: TRBV20-1
j_call: TRBJ2-6
cdr3_aa: CSATDISGANVLTF

v_call: TRBV14
j_call: TRBJ2-5
cdr3_aa: CASSQVRQETQYF

v_call: TRBV6-2/TRBV6-3
j_call: TRBJ2-7
cdr3_aa: CASREYYEQYF

v_call: TRBV29-1
j_call: TRBJ2-2
cdr3_aa: CSVLPGLAGGTGELFF

v_call: TRBV5-1
j_call: TRBJ2-5
cdr3_aa: CASSWSGQEETQYF

v_call: TRBV6-1
j_call: TRBJ2-1
cdr3_aa: CASSVLAGPYNEQFF

v_call: TRBV12-3/TRBV12-4
j_call: TRBJ1-2
cdr3_aa: CASGRDNYGYTF

v_call: TRBV5-1
j_call: TRBJ2-5
cdr3_aa: CASTFPASDRPHQETQYF

v_call: TRBV29-1
j_call: TRBJ1-1
cdr3_aa: CSVNRGGNTEAFF

v_call: TRBV29-1
j_call: TRBJ2-3
cdr3_aa: CSVEWDTDTQYF

v_call: TRBV7-3
j_call: TRBJ2-1
cdr3_aa: CASSLRPAEIMGEQFF

v_call: TRBV6-2/TRBV6-3
j_call: TRBJ1-6
cdr3_aa: CASSHRGKDSPLHF

v_call: TRBV20-1
j_call: TRBJ2-3
cdr3_aa: CSATGLAGGPSPDTQYF

v_call: TRBV7-7
j_call: TRBJ2-2
cdr3_aa: CASSSPSSPGELFF

v_call: TRBV27
j_call: TRBJ2-7
cdr3_aa: CASRTPGGSYYEQYF

v_call: TRBV20-1
j_call: TRBJ2-7
cdr3_aa: CSASDSLEQYF

v_call: TRBV3-1
j_call: TRBJ2-1
cdr3_aa: CASSQVRDSYNEQFF

v_call: TRBV24-1
j_call: TRBJ2-6
cdr3_aa: CATSGLGQGPGANVLTF

v_call: TRBV5-6
j_call: TRBJ2-1
cdr3_aa: CASSLAGPGDEQFF

v_call: TRBV6-1
j_call: TRBJ2-1
cdr3_aa: CASSPGTGANNEQFF

v_call: TRBV11-2
j_call: TRBJ1-3
cdr3_aa: CASSLDRNRGQAGNTIYF

v_call: TRBV3-1
j_call: TRBJ1-3
cdr3_aa: CASSDNGNTIYF

v_call: TRBV5-1
j_call: TRBJ2-7
cdr3_aa: CASSSGQGNTEQYF

v_call: TRBV2
j_call: TRBJ2-1
cdr3_aa: CASSEWGPANEQFF

v_call: TRBV4-1
j_call: TRBJ1-1
cdr3_aa: CASSQQQGARTEAFF

v_call: TRBV10-3
j_call: TRBJ2-6
cdr3_aa: CAISPGQRSGANVLTF

v_call: TRBV27
j_call: TRBJ2-3
cdr3_aa: CASSLYDTQYF

v_call: TRBV5-1
j_call: TRBJ1-1
cdr3_aa: CASSLNEQGRNTEAFF

v_call: TRBV18
j_call: TRBJ1-2
cdr3_aa: CASSPRSGTTDVGYTF

v_call: TRBV4-1
j_call: TRBJ1-1
cdr3_aa: CASSQDQGVSTEAFF

v_call: TRBV27
j_call: TRBJ1-6
cdr3_aa: CASSLYNSPLHF

v_call: TRBV18
j_call: TRBJ2-7
cdr3_aa: CASSLKTGWDYYEQYF

v_call: TRBV20-1
j_call: TRBJ2-1
cdr3_aa: CSALLLAGINEQFF

v_call: TRBV10-2
j_call: TRBJ2-7
cdr3_aa: CASSENGSEQYF

v_call: TRBV6-1
j_call: TRBJ1-1
cdr3_aa: CASSDPRDTLRGAFF